What follows describes a single TCR beta chain. V was pared by 5 bases and J by 8 bases, with 18 bases between. The germline CDR1 and CDR2 sequences are MNHNY and SVGAGI (reference sequence). This CDR3 has 14 amino acids. Profiling relied on immunoSEQ multiplex PCR, and the TCRdb table lists in-frame clones only, not all of them. The sample consists of around 99,000 clones, roughly nine tenths of them appearing once. This entry belongs to a study of blood T cell repertoires in COVID-19. This chain connects TRBV6-6 to TRBJ1-2, with D hard to call. The sequencing sample was made of peripheral blood. The sequence came from a middle-aged man with active or convalescent COVID-19. Here the CDR3 reads CASSIRLEREGYTF. In DNA form, the CDR3 reads TGTGCCAGCAGTATCCGATTGGAGCGGGAGGGCTACACCTTC.